A single sample is the source of the 21 T cell receptor beta chains below, sequenced in a study of control samples from healthy donors and cancer patients. Clones were read by immunoSEQ multiplex PCR, and TCRdb kept only the in-frame ones, dropping some. In the table there are roughly 74,000 clones, around 94% of which are singletons. The sequencing sample was made of blood. All receptors derive from a woman aged 18-35 years in good health.

This chain uses TRBV7-9 with TRBJ2-5, with a tentative D call TRBD2 (5 bases). Germline loops: CDR1 SEHNR, CDR2 FQNEAQ (reference sequence). Trimming pared 1 base from V and 2 bases from J, leaving 11 bases between. CDR3 length equals 15 residues. In nucleotides, the CDR3 is TGTGCCAGCAGCTTAGGTGAGGGATATCAAGAGACCCAGTACTTC. Translation: CASSLGEGYQETQYF.

The rearrangement uses TRBV2 and TRBJ2-7; TRBD1 is a possible D gene (5 bases). Germline V gives CDR1 SNHLY, CDR2 FYNNEI. V gave up 4 bases and J gave up 5 bases, with 12 bases separating them. The CDR3 sequence is 13 residues long. The DNA of the CDR3 is TGTGCCAGCAGTGGCGACAGACTCCACGAGCAGTACTTC. It translates to CASSGDRLHEQYF.

The chain is built from TRBV9 and TRBJ2-7, with 12 bases fitting TRBD2. Germline trimming cut 4 bases from V and 6 bases from J; bases unmatched to any gene: 11. The CDR3 has 16 residues. Germline V gene data show CDR1 as SGDLS and CDR2 as YYNGEE. The CDR3: CASSTRLAGVGAEQYF. The CDR3 region has the DNA TGTGCCAGCAGCACAAGACTAGCGGGAGTGGGTGCCGAGCAGTACTTC.

This sequence joins TRBV5-1 and TRBJ1-6; 7 bases line up with TRBD1. The V and J ends lost 0 bases and 4 bases, in that order; junction bases with no gene match: 4. Germline CDR1 SGHRS, CDR2 YFSETQ. The CDR3 extends over 16 amino acids. The CDR3 loop reads CASSLAGTAYNSPLHF. CDR3 sequence (DNA): TGCGCCAGCAGCTTGGCCGGGACAGCATATAATTCACCCCTCCACTTT.

The chain employs TRBV10-3 and TRBJ2-7, with a possible D match to TRBD1 (5 bases). This CDR3 region has 15 residues. The V and J ends lost 0 bases and 6 bases respectively, with 15 bases between them. The germline CDR1 and CDR2 sequences are ENHRY and SYGVKD. For the CDR3, the DNA is TGTGCCATCAGTGAGTCCCCAGGGTTTTCATCCGAGCAGTACTTC. Protein sequence: CAISESPGFSSEQYF.

The rearrangement uses TRBV29-1 and TRBJ2-7; the D is unclear. CDR1 is SQVTM, CDR2 ANQGSEA, per germline. Deletions cut 4 bases from V and 2 bases from J, with 9 bases between. The length of the CDR3 is 12 residues. The CDR3 DNA reads as TGCAGCGTTGGCGTGGCAGCCTACGAGCAGTACTTC. Its protein is CSVGVAAYEQYF.

The rearrangement joins TRBV5-6 to TRBJ1-5; D not certain. Germline V gene sequence: CDR1 SGHDT, CDR2 YYEEEE. The CDR3 totals 14 residues. The ends were cut back, 2 bases at V and 7 bases at J, with 13 bases in the middle. Here the CDR3 DNA reads TGTGCCAGCAGCTTCTCCGTAGTCCCACAGCCCCAGCATTTT. Its protein product is CASSFSVVPQPQHF. Full variable domain (rest looked up from reference TRBV5-6 and TRBJ1-5): DAGVTQSPTHLIKTRGQQVTLRCSPKSGHDTVSWYQQALGQGPQFIFQYYEEEERQRGNFPDRFSGHQFPNYSSELNVNALLLGDSALYLCASSFSVVPQPQHFGDGTRLSIL.

This clone showed up just a few times. The V gene is TRBV3-1 (or the pseudogene TRBV3-2), the J gene TRBJ1-6, with 7 bases aligning to TRBD1. The CDR3 consists of 17 residues. J was trimmed by 9 bases and V by 5 bases; bases with no gene match: 16. Germline-derived CDR1 and CDR2 are LGHDT and YNNKEL (reference sequence). For the CDR3, the DNA is TGTGCCAGCAGCGTGCCCGTGCAGGGACAGATTGGTTCACCCCTCCACTTT. Encoded protein: CASSVPVQGQIGSPLHF.

The chain combines TRBV28 with TRBJ2-5; no clear D gene. Germline V gives CDR1 MDHEN, CDR2 SYDVKM. The CDR3 spans 13 residues. V was trimmed by 2 bases and J by 9 bases, leaving 13 bases between them. The CDR3 reads CASSLVGPVPQYF. In DNA, the CDR3 is TGTGCCAGCAGTTTAGTCGGGCCCGTACCCCAGTACTTC.

The gene calls are TRBV19 and TRBJ2-5; a weak D match, TRBD2 (7 bases). The CDR3 length is 17 residues. CDR1 is LNHDA, CDR2 SQIVND, per germline (reference sequence). V gave up 3 bases and J gave up 1 base, with 18 bases separating them. The CDR3, as DNA: TGTGCCAGTAGTATGCCCTCGGGGGGCCTCAGCCAAGAGACCCAGTACTTC. Amino acid sequence: CASSMPSGGLSQETQYF.

V is TRBV11-2 and J is TRBJ1-6; D is ambiguous. The CDR3 length is 15 residues. Germline CDR1 and CDR2: SGHAT and FQNNGV. V was clipped by 5 bases and J by 3 bases, with 11 bases between them. For the CDR3, the DNA is TGTGCCAGCAGCGACCCGGGTGTCTATAATTCACCCCTCCACTTT. Amino acids: CASSDPGVYNSPLHF.

In nucleotides, the CDR3 is TGCGCCAGCAGCCAAGACCCAGGGTTTTTGTTCTATGGCTACACCTTC. Its protein is CASSQDPGFLFYGYTF. This chain connects TRBV4-1 to TRBJ1-2; maybe TRBD1 (5 bases). CDR3 length: 16 amino acids. Trimming removed 0 bases from V and 4 bases from J, with 15 bases in between. Germline V gives CDR1 MGHRA, CDR2 YSYEKL.

The chain uses TRBV27 and TRBJ2-7, with 8 positions matching TRBD1. V gave up 6 bases and J gave up 3 bases; unmatched junction bases: 7. The CDR3 has 14 amino acids. The germline CDR1 and CDR2 sequences are MNHEY and SMNVEV (reference sequence). CDR3 DNA sequence: TGTGCCAGCAGATCCGGGACAGGCTTCTACGAGCAGTACTTC. Its translation: CASRSGTGFYEQYF.

V is TRBV13 and J is TRBJ2-1; D is possibly TRBD2 (5 bases). This CDR3 region has 13 residues. V was trimmed by 5 bases and J by 8 bases, leaving 13 bases between them. Germline lookup yields CDR1 PRHDT and CDR2 FYEKMQ (reference sequence). The CDR3 loop reads CASSTCSVDEQFF. CDR3 coding DNA: TGTGCCAGCAGCACGTGTAGCGTGGATGAGCAGTTCTTC.

This clone was seen a single time. The chain has TRBV27 and TRBJ2-1; 8 nucleotides align to TRBD1. CDR3 size: 15 residues. Unmatched junction bases numbered 2, after V lost 2 bases and J lost 2 bases. The germline gives CDR1 MNHEY, CDR2 SMNVEV (reference sequence). The CDR3: CASSLDRGAYNEQFF. DNA for the CDR3: TGTGCCAGCAGTTTAGACAGGGGAGCCTACAATGAGCAGTTCTTC.

The chain is built from TRBV27 and TRBJ2-7, with a tentative D call TRBD2 (5 bases). Germline V gene sequence: CDR1 MNHEY, CDR2 SMNVEV (reference sequence). CDR3 length: 13 residues. Trimming took 6 bases from V and 3 from J, leaving 12 bases between them. CDR3 protein: CASRFVGDYEQYF. CDR3 DNA sequence: TGTGCCAGCAGATTCGTCGGGGACTACGAGCAGTACTTC.

The rearrangement uses TRBV7-6 and TRBJ1-1; D remains unclear. The CDR3 runs 13 residues. Germline lookup yields CDR1 SGHVS and CDR2 FNYEAQ. V was trimmed by 5 bases and J by 4 bases, leaving 11 bases between them. DNA of the CDR3: TGTGCCAGCAGCCCCGGCTGGGGCACTGAAGCTTTCTTT. Translated, it gives CASSPGWGTEAFF.

The chain joins TRBV27 to TRBJ2-1; 8 bases align to TRBD2. The CDR3 contains 17 residues. Germline CDR1 is MNHEY and CDR2 is SMNVEV (reference sequence). The trim removed 5 bases at V and 2 bases at J, leaving 11 bases unmatched. The chain's CDR3 is CASSPWTSPNTYNEQFF. In nucleotides, the CDR3 is TGTGCCAGCAGTCCTTGGACTAGCCCCAATACCTACAATGAGCAGTTCTTC.

This chain links TRBV29-1 with TRBJ1-5; D is undetermined. The CDR3 is 13 residues long. In germline, CDR1 is SQVTM, CDR2 ANQGSEA. V lost 5 bases and J lost 5, with 13 bases in between. In nucleotides, the CDR3 is TGCAGCGTTCGAAGTCTTCCCGATCAGCCCCAGCATTTT. This sequence encodes CSVRSLPDQPQHF. The whole variable domain, remainder taken from reference TRBV29-1 and TRBJ1-5, is SAVISQKPSRDICQRGTSLTIQCQVDSQVTMMFWYRQQPGQSLTLIATANQGSEATYESGFVIDKFPISRPNLTFSTLTVSNMSPEDSSIYLCSVRSLPDQPQHFGDGTRLSIL.

The chain has TRBV6-2 or TRBV6-3 and TRBJ2-7; no firm D call. Trimming cost V 2 bases and J 3 bases, with 8 bases left between them. This CDR3 is built from 13 residues. Germline V lookup: CDR1 MNHEY, CDR2 SVGEGT. The CDR3 nucleotides are TGTGCCAGCAGTTACGGGTCCTTCTACGAGCAGTACTTC. Protein product: CASSYGSFYEQYF.

The chain uses TRBV25-1 and TRBJ1-6; D call uncertain. Germline V CDR1 and CDR2: MGHDK, SYGVNS. Trimming pared 6 bases from V and 7 bases from J, leaving 13 bases between. This CDR3 contains 14 residues. The CDR3 loop reads CASSGPPDNSPLHF. CDR3 sequence (DNA): TGTGCCAGCAGCGGCCCCCCGGACAATTCACCCCTCCACTTT.